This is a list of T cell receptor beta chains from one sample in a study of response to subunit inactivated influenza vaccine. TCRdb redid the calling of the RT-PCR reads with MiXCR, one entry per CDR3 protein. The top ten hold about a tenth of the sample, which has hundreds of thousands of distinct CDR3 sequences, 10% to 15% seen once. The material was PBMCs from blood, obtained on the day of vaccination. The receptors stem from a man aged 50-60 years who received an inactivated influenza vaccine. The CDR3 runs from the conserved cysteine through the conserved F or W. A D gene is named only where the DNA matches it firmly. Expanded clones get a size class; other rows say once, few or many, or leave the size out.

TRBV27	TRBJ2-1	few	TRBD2	CASSSIAGRSYNEQFF	TGTGCCAGCAGTAGTATAGCGGGACGGTCCTACAATGAGCAGTTCTTC
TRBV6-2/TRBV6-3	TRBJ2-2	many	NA	CASSYAGAYTGELFF	TGTGCCAGCAGTTACGCTGGGGCGTACACCGGGGAGCTGTTTTTT
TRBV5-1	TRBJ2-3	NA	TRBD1	CASSPPQGVRDTQYF	TGCGCCAGCAGCCCCCCACAGGGGGTTAGAGATACGCAGTATTTT
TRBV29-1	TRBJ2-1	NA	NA	CSVGRRGDEQFF	TGCAGCGTTGGTCGTAGGGGGGATGAGCAGTTCTTC
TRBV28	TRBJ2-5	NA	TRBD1	CASSPLGDRGQETQYF	TGTGCCAGCAGTCCTCTGGGGGACAGGGGTCAAGAGACCCAGTACTTC
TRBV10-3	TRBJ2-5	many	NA	CAISARSEETQYF	TGTGCCATCAGTGCGCGCAGCGAAGAGACCCAGTACTTC
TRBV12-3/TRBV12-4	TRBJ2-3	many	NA	CASILPGADTQYF	TGTGCCAGCATCCTCCCGGGGGCAGATACGCAGTATTTT
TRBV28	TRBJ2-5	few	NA	CASSFVDRETQYF	TGTGCCAGCAGTTTTGTGGATCGAGAGACCCAGTACTTC
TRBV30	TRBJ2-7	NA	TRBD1	CAWGQGRSYEQYF	TGTGCCTGGGGACAGGGACGATCCTACGAGCAGTACTTC
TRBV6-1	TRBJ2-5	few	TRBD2	CASRTPTSGSIQTQYF	TGTGCCAGCAGAACCCCGACTAGCGGGAGCATACAGACCCAGTACTTC
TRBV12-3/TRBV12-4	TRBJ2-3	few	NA	CASSTRRSTDTQYF	TGTGCCAGCAGTACACGGAGGAGCACAGATACGCAGTACTTT
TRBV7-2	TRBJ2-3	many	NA	CASSPWGTSTDTQYF	TGTGCCAGCAGCCCCTGGGGAACTAGCACAGATACGCAGTATTTT
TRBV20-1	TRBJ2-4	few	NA	CSARDLREAKNIQYF	TGCAGTGCTAGAGATTTAAGGGAGGCCAAAAACATTCAGTACTTC
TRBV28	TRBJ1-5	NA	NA	CASSLPVQAGNQPQHF	TGTGCCAGCAGTTTACCGGTACAGGCGGGCAATCAGCCCCAGCATTTT
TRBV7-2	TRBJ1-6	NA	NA	CASSPLGGGGSPLHF	TGTGCCAGCAGCCCCTTGGGGGGCGGGGGTTCACCCCTCCACTTT
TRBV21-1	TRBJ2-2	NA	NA	CASSNRWFDGSGGEGELFF	TGTGCCAGCAGCAATCGATGGTTTGATGGTAGCGGGGGGGAAGGGGAGCTGTTTTTT
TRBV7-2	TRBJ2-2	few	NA	CASSLVFGLGGTGELFF	TGTGCCAGCAGCTTAGTCTTTGGGCTCGGAGGGACCGGGGAGCTGTTTTTT
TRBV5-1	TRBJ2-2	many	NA	CASSLEGRTTTGELFF	TGCGCCAGCAGCTTGGAGGGACGGACGACCACCGGGGAGCTGTTTTTT
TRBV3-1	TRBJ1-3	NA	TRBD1	CASSPGTGGHSGNTIYF	TGTGCCAGCAGCCCCGGGACAGGGGGCCACTCTGGAAACACCATATATTTT
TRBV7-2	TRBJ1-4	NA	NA	CASSFRAAPRELFF	TGTGCCAGCAGCTTCCGGGCAGCCCCGAGAGAACTGTTTTTT
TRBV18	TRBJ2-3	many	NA	CASSPPMYGTQYF	TGTGCCAGCTCACCACCGATGTACGGTACGCAGTATTTT
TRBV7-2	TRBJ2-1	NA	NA	CASSPTAVTHNEQFF	TGTGCCAGCAGCCCCACGGCCGTCACCCACAATGAGCAGTTCTTC
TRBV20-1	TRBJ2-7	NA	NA	CSARARGQGSYEQYF	TGCAGTGCTAGAGCCCGTGGTCAGGGCTCCTACGAGCAGTACTTC
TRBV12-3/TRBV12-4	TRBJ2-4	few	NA	CASSSDAKNIQYF	TGTGCCAGCAGCTCTGACGCCAAAAACATTCAGTACTTC
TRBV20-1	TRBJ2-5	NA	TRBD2	CSATGLAGMETQYF	TGCAGTGCAACGGGACTAGCGGGGATGGAGACCCAGTACTTC
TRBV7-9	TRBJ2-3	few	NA	CASSSRVPSTDTQYF	TGTGCCAGCAGCTCCCGGGTCCCCAGCACAGATACGCAGTATTTT
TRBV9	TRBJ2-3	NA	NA	CASSVGRDTQYF	TGTGCCAGCAGCGTAGGTAGGGATACGCAGTATTTT